The present entry profiles one TCR beta chain with its context. Its target is unknown. Germline loops: CDR1 MGHRA, CDR2 YSYEKL. This CDR3 comprises 16 residues. The V gene lost 3 bases and the J gene lost 3 bases, with 14 bases spanning the gap. This sample was taken from a study of Graves' ophthalmopathy and Graves' hyperthyroidism. Study overall: The authors collected peripheral blood at initial diagnosis, before any treatment.

The study amplified TCR beta CDR3 regions using RNA transcripts. First-round RT-PCR employed HTBI primers, with a second-round multiplex PCR after it. One entry per CDR3 protein results from TCRdb running MiXCR on the multiplex PCR reads. The table records over 200,000 distinct CDR3 sequences, approximately 29% of them present only once. Disease in donors with ophthalmopathy had moderate-to-severe activity, CAS ≥3, NOSPECS ≥4 and under 3 months' duration. Overall study results and limits: The model's prediction of ophthalmopathy progression had 70.59% sensitivity and 72% to 80% specificity.

Sample: peripheral blood. The genes are TRBV4-1 and TRBJ2-2; either TRBD1 or TRBD2 may fit D (6 bases each). This TCR was sampled from a man aged 45 to 65 with Graves' ophthalmopathy. The CDR3 DNA follows: TGCGCCAGCAGCCAGCCCGGGGGCATGGACACCGGGGAGCTGTTTTTT. It translates to CASSQPGGMDTGELFF.